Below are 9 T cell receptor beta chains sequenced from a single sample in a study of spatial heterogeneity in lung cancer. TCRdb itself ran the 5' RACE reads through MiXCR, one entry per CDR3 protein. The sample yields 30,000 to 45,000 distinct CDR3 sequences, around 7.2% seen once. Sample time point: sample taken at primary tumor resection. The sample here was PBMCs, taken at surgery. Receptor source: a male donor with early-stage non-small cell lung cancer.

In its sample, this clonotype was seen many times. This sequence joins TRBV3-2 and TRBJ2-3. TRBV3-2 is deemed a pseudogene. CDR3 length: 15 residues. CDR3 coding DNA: TGTGCCAGCAGCCCACCTTGGAACCACACAGATACGCAGTATTTT. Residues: CASSPPWNHTDTQYF.

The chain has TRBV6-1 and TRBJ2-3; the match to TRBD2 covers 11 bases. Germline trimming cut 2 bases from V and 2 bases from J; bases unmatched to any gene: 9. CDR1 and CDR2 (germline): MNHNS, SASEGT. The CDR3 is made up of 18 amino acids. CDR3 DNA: TGTGCCAGCAGTGAAAGTACTAGCGGGAGTTCAACCACAGATACGCAGTATTTT. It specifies CASSESTSGSSTTDTQYF.

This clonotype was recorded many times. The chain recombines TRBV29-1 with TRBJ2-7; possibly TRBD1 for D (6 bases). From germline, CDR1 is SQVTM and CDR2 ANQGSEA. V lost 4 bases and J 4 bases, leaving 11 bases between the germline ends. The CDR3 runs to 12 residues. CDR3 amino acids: CSVGQVTYEQYF. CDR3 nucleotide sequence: TGCAGCGTTGGACAGGTTACTTACGAGCAGTACTTC.

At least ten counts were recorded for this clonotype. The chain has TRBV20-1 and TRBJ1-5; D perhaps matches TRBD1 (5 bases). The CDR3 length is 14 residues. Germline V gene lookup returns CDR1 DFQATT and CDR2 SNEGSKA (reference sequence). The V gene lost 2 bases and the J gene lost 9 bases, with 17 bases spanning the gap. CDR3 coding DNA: TGCAGTGCTAGACCCCTGGGGGGACTGCGGCCCCAGCATTTT. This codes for CSARPLGGLRPQHF.

CDR3 sequence (DNA): TGTGCCAGCAGCGTAGGAGGCGGGACGTGGGATACGCAGTATTTT. Amino acids: CASSVGGGTWDTQYF. The V gene is TRBV9, the J gene TRBJ2-3; D perhaps matches TRBD2 (6 bases). Germline lookup yields CDR1 SGDLS and CDR2 YYNGEE. The CDR3 sequence is 15 residues long. The ends were cut back, 0 bases at V and 6 bases at J, with 14 bases in the middle.

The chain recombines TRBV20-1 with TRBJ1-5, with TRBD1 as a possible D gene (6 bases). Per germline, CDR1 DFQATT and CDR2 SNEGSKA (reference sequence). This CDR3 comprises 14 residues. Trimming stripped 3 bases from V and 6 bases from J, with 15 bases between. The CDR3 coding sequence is TGCAGTGCTAGGGAGGGGGAAGTAAGTCAGCCCCAGCATTTT. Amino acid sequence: CSAREGEVSQPQHF.

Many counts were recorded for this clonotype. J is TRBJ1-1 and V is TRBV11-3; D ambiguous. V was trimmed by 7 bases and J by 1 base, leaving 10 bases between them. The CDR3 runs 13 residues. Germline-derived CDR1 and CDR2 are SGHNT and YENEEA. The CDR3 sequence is CASTPRGNTEAFF. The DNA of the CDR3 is TGTGCCAGCACCCCAAGAGGGAACACTGAAGCTTTCTTT.

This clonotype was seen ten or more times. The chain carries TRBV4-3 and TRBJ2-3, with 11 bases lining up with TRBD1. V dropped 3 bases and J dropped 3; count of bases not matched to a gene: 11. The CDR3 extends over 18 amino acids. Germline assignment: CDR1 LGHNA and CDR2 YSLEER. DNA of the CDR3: TGCGCCAGCAGCCAGAGGCTATCCGGGACAGGGGGAACAGATACGCAGTATTTT. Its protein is CASSQRLSGTGGTDTQYF.

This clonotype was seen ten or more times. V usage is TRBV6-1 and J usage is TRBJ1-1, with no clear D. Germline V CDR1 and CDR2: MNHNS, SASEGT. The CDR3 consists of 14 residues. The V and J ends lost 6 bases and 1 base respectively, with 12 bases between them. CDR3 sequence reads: CASRESRPNTEAFF. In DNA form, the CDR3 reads TGTGCCAGCAGAGAAAGTAGACCGAACACTGAAGCTTTCTTT.